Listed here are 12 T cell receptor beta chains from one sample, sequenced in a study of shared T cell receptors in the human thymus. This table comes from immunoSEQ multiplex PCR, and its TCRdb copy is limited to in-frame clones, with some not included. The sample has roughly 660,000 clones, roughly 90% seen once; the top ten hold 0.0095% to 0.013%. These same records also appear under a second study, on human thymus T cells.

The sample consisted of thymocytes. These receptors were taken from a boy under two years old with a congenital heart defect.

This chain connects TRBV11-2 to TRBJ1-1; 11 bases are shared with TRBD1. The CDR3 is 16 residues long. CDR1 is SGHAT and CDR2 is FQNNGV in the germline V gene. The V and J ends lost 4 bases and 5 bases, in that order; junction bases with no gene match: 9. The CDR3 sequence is CASSWGQGVGVTEAFF. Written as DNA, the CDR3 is TGTGCCAGCAGCTGGGGACAGGGGGTCGGAGTGACTGAAGCTTTCTTT.

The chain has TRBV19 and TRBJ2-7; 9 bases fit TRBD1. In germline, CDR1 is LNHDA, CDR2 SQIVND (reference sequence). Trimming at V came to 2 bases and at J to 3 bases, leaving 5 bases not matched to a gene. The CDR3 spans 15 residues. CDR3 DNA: TGTGCCAGTAGTATATGCCGGGACAGGGACTACGAGCAGTACTTC. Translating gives CASSICRDRDYEQYF.

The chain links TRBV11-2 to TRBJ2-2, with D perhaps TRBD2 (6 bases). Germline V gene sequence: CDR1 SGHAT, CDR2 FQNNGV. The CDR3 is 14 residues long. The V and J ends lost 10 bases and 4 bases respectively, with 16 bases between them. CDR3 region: CATPSGESTGELFF. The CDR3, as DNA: TGTGCCACCCCCTCGGGGGAGAGCACCGGGGAGCTGTTTTTT.

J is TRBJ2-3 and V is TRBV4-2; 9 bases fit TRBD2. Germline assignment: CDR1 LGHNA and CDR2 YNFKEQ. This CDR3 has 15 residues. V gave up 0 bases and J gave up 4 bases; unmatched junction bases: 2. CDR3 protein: CASSQEGLAADTQYF. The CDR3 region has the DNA TGTGCCAGCAGCCAAGAGGGACTAGCTGCAGATACGCAGTATTTT.

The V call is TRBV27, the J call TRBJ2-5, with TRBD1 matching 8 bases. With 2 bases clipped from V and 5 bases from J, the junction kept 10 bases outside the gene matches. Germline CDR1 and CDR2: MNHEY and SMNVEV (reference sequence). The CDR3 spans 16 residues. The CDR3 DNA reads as TGTGCCAGCAGTTTAATTCACGGGACAGGCGGGGAGACCCAGTACTTC. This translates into CASSLIHGTGGETQYF.

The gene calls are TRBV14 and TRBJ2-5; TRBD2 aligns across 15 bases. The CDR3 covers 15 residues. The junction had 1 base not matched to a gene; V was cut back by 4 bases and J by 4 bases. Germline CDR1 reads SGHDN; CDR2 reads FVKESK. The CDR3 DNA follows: TGTGCCAGCAGCCTGGGACTAGCGGGAGGAGAGACCCAGTACTTC. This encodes CASSLGLAGGETQYF.

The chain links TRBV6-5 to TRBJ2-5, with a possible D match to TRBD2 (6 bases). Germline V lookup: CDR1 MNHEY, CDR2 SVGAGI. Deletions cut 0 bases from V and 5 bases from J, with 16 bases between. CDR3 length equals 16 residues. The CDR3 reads CASSYSIYSAGETQYF. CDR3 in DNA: TGTGCCAGCAGTTACTCGATCTACAGCGCGGGGGAGACCCAGTACTTC.

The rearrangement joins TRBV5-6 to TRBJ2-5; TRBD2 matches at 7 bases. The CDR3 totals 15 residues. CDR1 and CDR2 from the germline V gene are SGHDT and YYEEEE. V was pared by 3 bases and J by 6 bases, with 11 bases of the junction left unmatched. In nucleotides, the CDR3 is TGTGCCAGCAGCTCGGGCGCTAGCGGCCTGAAGACCCAGTACTTC. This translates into CASSSGASGLKTQYF.

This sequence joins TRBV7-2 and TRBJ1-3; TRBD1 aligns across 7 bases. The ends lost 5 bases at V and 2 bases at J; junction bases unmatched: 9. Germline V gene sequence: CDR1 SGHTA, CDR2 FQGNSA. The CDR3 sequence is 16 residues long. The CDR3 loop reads CASSARRGQAGNTIYF. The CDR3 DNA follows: TGTGCCAGCAGCGCCCGGAGGGGGCAAGCTGGAAACACCATATATTTT.

The CDR3 protein is CASSPGQAHQPQHF. CDR3 nucleotide sequence: TGTGCCAGCTCACCGGGACAGGCTCATCAGCCCCAGCATTTT. The chain carries TRBV18 and TRBJ1-5; 8 bases are shared with TRBD1. The ends lost 3 bases at V and 5 bases at J; junction bases unmatched: 3. The germline V gene has CDR1 KGHSH and CDR2 LQKENI. This CDR3 region has 14 residues.

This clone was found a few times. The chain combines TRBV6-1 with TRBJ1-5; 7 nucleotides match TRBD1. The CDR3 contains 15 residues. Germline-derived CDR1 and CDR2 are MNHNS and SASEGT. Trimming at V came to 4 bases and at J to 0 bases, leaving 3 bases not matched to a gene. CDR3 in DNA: TGTGCCAGCAGTGGGGACAGTTATAGCAATCAGCCCCAGCATTTT. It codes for CASSGDSYSNQPQHF.

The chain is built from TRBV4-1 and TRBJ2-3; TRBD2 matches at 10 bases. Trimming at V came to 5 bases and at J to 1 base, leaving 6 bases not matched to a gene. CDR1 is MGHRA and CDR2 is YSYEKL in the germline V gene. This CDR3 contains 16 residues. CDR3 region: CASSIAGTSGTDTQYF. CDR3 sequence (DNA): TGCGCCAGCAGCATAGCCGGGACTAGCGGCACAGATACGCAGTATTTT.